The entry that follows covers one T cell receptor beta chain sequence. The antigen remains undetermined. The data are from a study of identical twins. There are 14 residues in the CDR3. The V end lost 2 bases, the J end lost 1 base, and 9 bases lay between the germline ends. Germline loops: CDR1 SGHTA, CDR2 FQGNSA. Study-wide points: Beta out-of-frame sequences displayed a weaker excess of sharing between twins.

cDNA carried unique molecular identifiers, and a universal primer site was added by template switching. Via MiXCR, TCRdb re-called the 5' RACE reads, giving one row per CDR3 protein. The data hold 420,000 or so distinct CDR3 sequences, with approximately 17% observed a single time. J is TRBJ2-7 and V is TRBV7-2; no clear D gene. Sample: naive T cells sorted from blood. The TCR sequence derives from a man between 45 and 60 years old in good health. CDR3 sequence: CASSLPVLSYEQYF. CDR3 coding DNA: TGTGCCAGCAGCTTACCGGTGCTTTCCTACGAGCAGTACTTC.